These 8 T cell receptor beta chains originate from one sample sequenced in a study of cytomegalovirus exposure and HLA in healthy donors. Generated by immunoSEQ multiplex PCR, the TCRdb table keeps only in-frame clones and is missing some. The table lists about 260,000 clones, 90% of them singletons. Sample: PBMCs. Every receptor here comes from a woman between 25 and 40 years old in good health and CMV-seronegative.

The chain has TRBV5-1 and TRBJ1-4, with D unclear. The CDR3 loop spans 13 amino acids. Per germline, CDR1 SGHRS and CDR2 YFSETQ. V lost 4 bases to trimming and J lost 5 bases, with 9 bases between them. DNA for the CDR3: TGCGCCAGCAGCGGAGCTGTAAATGAAAAACTGTTTTTT. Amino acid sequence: CASSGAVNEKLFF.

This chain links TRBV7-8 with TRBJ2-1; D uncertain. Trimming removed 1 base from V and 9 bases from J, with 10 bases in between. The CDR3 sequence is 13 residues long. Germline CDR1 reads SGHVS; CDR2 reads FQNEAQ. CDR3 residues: CASSLGYGFEQFF. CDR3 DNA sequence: TGTGCCAGCAGCTTAGGGTACGGTTTTGAGCAGTTCTTC.

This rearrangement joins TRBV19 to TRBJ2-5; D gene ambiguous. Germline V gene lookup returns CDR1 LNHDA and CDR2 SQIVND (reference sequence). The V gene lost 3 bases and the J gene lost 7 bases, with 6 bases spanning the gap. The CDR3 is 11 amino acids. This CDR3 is CASSMLGTQYF. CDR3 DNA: TGTGCCAGTAGTATGTTAGGGACCCAGTACTTC.

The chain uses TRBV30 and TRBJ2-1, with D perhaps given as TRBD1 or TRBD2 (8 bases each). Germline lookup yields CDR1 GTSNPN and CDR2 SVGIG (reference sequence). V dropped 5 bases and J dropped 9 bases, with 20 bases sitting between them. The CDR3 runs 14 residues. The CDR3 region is CAWGGQGSGGEQFF. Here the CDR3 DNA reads TGTGCCTGGGGTGGACAGGGAAGCGGGGGTGAGCAGTTCTTC.

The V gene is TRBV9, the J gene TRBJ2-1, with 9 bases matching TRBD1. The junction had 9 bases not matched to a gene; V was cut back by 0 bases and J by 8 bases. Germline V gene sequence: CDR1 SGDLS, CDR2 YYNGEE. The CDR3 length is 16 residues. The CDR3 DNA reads TGTGCCAGCAGCGTAGGTCACAGGGGGCGCCTCGATGAGCAGTTCTTC. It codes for CASSVGHRGRLDEQFF.

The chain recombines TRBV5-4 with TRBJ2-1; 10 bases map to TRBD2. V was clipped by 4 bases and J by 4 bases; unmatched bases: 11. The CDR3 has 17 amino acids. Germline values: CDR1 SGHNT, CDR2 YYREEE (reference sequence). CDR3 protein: CASSLSAIAGGYNEQFF. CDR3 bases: TGTGCCAGCAGCCTGTCGGCTATAGCGGGAGGTTACAATGAGCAGTTCTTC.

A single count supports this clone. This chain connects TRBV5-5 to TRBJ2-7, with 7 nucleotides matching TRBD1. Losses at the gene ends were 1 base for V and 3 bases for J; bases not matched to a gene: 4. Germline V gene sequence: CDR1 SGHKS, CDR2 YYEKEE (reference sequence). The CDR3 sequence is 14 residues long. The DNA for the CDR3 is TGTGCCAGCAGCTTGATTCCAGGGGGCTACGAGCAGTACTTC. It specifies CASSLIPGGYEQYF.

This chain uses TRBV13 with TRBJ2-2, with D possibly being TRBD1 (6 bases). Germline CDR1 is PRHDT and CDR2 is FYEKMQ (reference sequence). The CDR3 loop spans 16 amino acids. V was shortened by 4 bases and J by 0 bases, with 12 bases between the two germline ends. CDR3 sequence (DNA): TGTGCCAGCAGCTCCCGGGACAACGCGAACACCGGGGAGCTGTTTTTT. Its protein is CASSSRDNANTGELFF. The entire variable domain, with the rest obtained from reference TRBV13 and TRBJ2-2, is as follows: AAGVIQSPRHLIKEKRETATLKCYPIPRHDTVYWYQQGPGQDPQFLISFYEKMQSDKGSIPDRFSAQQFSDYHSELNMSSLELGDSALYFCASSSRDNANTGELFFGEGSRLTVL.